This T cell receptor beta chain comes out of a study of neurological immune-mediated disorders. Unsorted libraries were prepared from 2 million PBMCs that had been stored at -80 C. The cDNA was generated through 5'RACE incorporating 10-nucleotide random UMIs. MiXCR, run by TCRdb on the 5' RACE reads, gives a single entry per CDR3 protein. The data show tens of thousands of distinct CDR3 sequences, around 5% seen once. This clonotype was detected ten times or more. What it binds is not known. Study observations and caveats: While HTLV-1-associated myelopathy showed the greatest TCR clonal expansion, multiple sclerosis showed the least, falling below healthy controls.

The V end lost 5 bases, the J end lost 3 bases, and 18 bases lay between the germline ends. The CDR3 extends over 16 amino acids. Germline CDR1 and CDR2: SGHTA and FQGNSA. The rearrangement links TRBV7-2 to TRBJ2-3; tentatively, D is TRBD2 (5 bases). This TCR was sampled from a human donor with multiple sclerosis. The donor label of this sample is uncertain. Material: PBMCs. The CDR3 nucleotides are TGTGCCAGCAGCCGTTTCTGGAAGGGAGCTACAGATACGCAGTATTTT. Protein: CASSRFWKGATDTQYF. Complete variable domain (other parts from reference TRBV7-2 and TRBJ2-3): GAGVSQSPSNKVTEKGKDVELRCDPISGHTALYWYRQSLGQGLEFLIYFQGNSAPDKSGLPSDRFSAERTGGSVSTLTIQRTQQEDSAVYLCASSRFWKGATDTQYFGPGTRLTVL.